This T cell receptor beta chain was identified in a study of shared clonotypes between healthy human individuals. Study-wide context: Used for every donor were three CD4 naive, three CD4 memory, two CD8 naive and one CD8 memory plate.

This CDR3 has 12 amino acids. The V end lost 4 bases, the J end lost 9 bases, and 13 bases lay between the germline ends. Germline CDR1 and CDR2: SGHRS and YFSETQ. Across several immunoSEQ plates, the genomic DNA of each subset was split evenly. Clones were sequenced by immunoSEQ multiplex PCR, and TCRdb holds only the in-frame ones, with some missing. The profile covers approximately 2.5 million clones, with more than 90% appearing a single time and roughly 0.14% taken by the ten largest. The receptor was derived from a man between 18 and 35 years old in good health. The specimen sequenced was naive CD4+ T cells sorted from blood. The subset was: CD45RA+ positively selected. This sequence joins TRBV5-1 and TRBJ1-2, with D perhaps matching TRBD1 (5 bases). Here the CDR3 DNA reads TGCGCCAGCAGCAGGGACGGGGAGAGCTACACCTTC. Its protein is CASSRDGESYTF. Full variable domain (missing parts from reference TRBV5-1 and TRBJ1-2): KAGVTQTPRYLIKTRGQQVTLSCSPISGHRSVSWYQQTPGQGLQFLFEYFSETQRNKGNFPGRFSGRQFSNSRSEMNVSTLELGDSALYLCASSRDGESYTFGSGTRLTVV.